This paragraph covers one TCR beta chain sequence. The antigen is undetermined. The data originate from a study of long-term antiretroviral therapy in people with HIV. Study-level results: The blood, collected between the mid-2000s and the late 2010s, was possibly taken under older ART regimens.

Researchers ran immunoSEQ v3.0 at survey level. This table comes from immunoSEQ multiplex PCR, and its TCRdb copy is limited to in-frame clones, with some not included. The profile covers tens of thousands of clones, with around 87% appearing a single time and about 3.3% taken by the ten largest. There are 13 residues in the CDR3. From germline, CDR1 is MNHEY and CDR2 SVGAGI. The V end was cut by 8 bases, the J end by 5 bases, with 14 bases between. The source of this sequence is a woman aged 45 to 65 with HIV. This chain links TRBV6-5 with TRBJ2-3; unclear D gene. The material sequenced was unsorted PBMCs, taken 2.5 to 2.7 years after starting antiretroviral therapy. DNA of the CDR3: TGTGCCAGCGTCGGTCAGGCATTAGATACGCAGTATTTT. Protein product: CASVGQALDTQYF.